Presented here are 22 T cell receptor beta chains from one specimen sequenced in a study of CD8 T cells in ankylosing spondylitis. Whole-study results and caveats: Blood of patients with ankylosing spondylitis appeared to be characterized by a TCR beta motif of eight or nine highly homologous variants.

For these receptors, no antigen is known. TCRdb used MiXCR to reprocess the 5' RACE reads, holding one entry per CDR3 protein. The sample yields 220,000 or so distinct CDR3 sequences, around 19% seen once. Sequenced sample: blood, either unsorted or a sorted T cell fraction (not recorded which). These receptors came from a male donor with ankylosing spondylitis.

V usage is TRBV2 and J usage is TRBJ2-7; 8 bases map to TRBD2. In germline, CDR1 is SNHLY, CDR2 FYNNEI. This CDR3 comprises 13 residues. Germline trimming cut 9 bases from V and 3 bases from J; bases unmatched to any gene: 7. CDR3 DNA sequence: TGTGCCAGAACGGGACTAGGCGGCTACGAGCAGTACTTC. Translating gives CARTGLGGYEQYF.

This clonotype was picked up a small number of times. This chain joins TRBV12-3 or TRBV12-4 and TRBJ2-1; perhaps TRBD2 as D (5 bases). Trimming took off 0 bases at V and 1 base at J, with 10 bases between the two ends. This CDR3 is 16 amino acids long. CDR3 loop: CASSLALAESYNEQFF. CDR3 nucleotide sequence: TGTGCCAGCAGTTTAGCCCTAGCTGAGTCCTACAATGAGCAGTTCTTC.

This clonotype showed up many times. The chain uses TRBV7-9 and TRBJ2-1; 9 positions agree with TRBD2. This CDR3 spans 17 amino acids. CDR1 and CDR2 (germline): SEHNR, FQNEAQ (reference sequence). V dropped 2 bases and J dropped 4; count of bases not matched to a gene: 9. The CDR3 DNA reads TGTGCCAGCAGCTTAACCGAAGCGACTAGCGGTTACAATGAGCAGTTCTTC. It yields the protein CASSLTEATSGYNEQFF.

The table lists this clonotype with a few counts. The chain recombines TRBV15 with TRBJ1-2; TRBD1 agrees at 8 bases. With V trimmed by 3 bases and J by 0 bases, 6 bases remained unmatched. This CDR3 is 16 amino acids long. Per the germline V gene, CDR1 is LNHNV and CDR2 is YYDKDF (reference sequence). Here the CDR3 reads CATSSTGQGANYGYTF. The CDR3 nucleotides read TGTGCCACCAGCAGTACAGGACAGGGAGCTAACTATGGCTACACCTTC.

V and J are TRBV15 and TRBJ2-1, with D perhaps TRBD1 or TRBD2 (5 bases each). From germline, CDR1 is LNHNV and CDR2 YYDKDF (reference sequence). V was trimmed by 1 base and J by 0 bases, leaving 13 bases between them. This CDR3 is 17 amino acids long. CDR3 DNA sequence: TGTGCCACCAGCAGAGTGAGGGGCGGGTTCTCCTACAATGAGCAGTTCTTC. Amino acids: CATSRVRGGFSYNEQFF. The complete variable domain, with remaining parts taken from reference TRBV15 and TRBJ2-1, reads DAMVIQNPRYQVTQFGKPVTLSCSQTLNHNVMYWYQQKSSQAPKLLFHYYDKDFNNEADTPDNFQSRRPNTSFCFLDIRSPGLGDTAMYLCATSRVRGGFSYNEQFFGPGTRLTVL.

The J gene is TRBJ2-2, the V gene TRBV7-7, with 9 positions matching TRBD2. V dropped 5 bases and J dropped 6; count of bases not matched to a gene: 10. This CDR3 spans 16 amino acids. Germline V gene data show CDR1 as SSHAT and CDR2 as FNYEAQ (reference sequence). CDR3 coding DNA: TGTGCCAGCAGCCCCGTAGCGGGAGAACAGGCCGGGGAGCTGTTTTTT. Translated: CASSPVAGEQAGELFF. The full variable domain, with the rest looked up from reference TRBV7-7 and TRBJ2-2, is GAGVSQSPRYKVTKRGQDVTLRCDPISSHATLYWYQQALGQGPEFLTYFNYEAQPDKSGLPSDRFSAERPEGSISTLTIQRTEQRDSAMYRCASSPVAGEQAGELFFGEGSRLTVL.

The chain's CDR3 is CASSQGTDRENEQYF. CDR3 in DNA: TGTGCCAGCAGCCAAGGGACGGACAGGGAGAACGAGCAGTACTTC. This chain connects TRBV3-1 to TRBJ2-7, with TRBD1 identical over 8 bases. Germline loops: CDR1 LGHDT, CDR2 YNNKEL (reference sequence). Germline trimming cut 1 base from V and 5 bases from J; bases unmatched to any gene: 7. The CDR3 is 15 residues long.

The CDR3 spells CASFEVTGELFF. The CDR3 DNA reads TGCGCCAGCTTCGAGGTCACCGGGGAGCTGTTTTTT. The V call is TRBV5-1, the J call TRBJ2-2; no clear D. The CDR3 has 12 amino acids. Germline CDR1 is SGHRS and CDR2 is YFSETQ. Trimming pared 7 bases from V and 4 bases from J, leaving 8 bases between.

This clonotype has more than one count but fewer than ten. The rearrangement uses TRBV27 and TRBJ1-1; 8 positions agree with TRBD1. V lost 7 bases to trimming and J lost 2 bases; unmatched junction nucleotides: 9. CDR3 length: 15 amino acids. Germline V gives CDR1 MNHEY, CDR2 SMNVEV (reference sequence). The CDR3 reads CASIEIRGLNTEAFF. Here the CDR3 DNA reads TGTGCCAGCATCGAAATCAGGGGGCTCAACACTGAAGCTTTCTTT.

This clonotype was picked up a small number of times. V is TRBV5-4 and J is TRBJ1-3; D unresolved. This CDR3 comprises 15 residues. Trimming shortened V by 0 bases and J by 0 bases, and 7 bases separated the two germline ends. Per germline, CDR1 SGHNT and CDR2 YYREEE (reference sequence). CDR3 sequence: CASSLDTSSGNTIYF. The CDR3 DNA sequence: TGTGCCAGCAGCTTGGACACGAGCTCTGGAAACACCATATATTTT.

The chain uses TRBV6-2 or TRBV6-3 and TRBJ2-3, with 10 bases that match TRBD2. V was clipped by 2 bases and J by 0 bases; unmatched bases: 8. Looked up from germline, CDR1 is MNHEY and CDR2 is SVGEGT. The CDR3 is 18 amino acids. CDR3 in DNA: TGTGCCAGCAGTTACACCACCTTAGCGGGGGGAAGCACAGATACGCAGTATTTT. Translated: CASSYTTLAGGSTDTQYF.

The V and J genes are TRBV13 and TRBJ2-7; TRBD1 aligns across 9 bases. CDR3 length: 16 residues. The V gene's germline CDR1 is PRHDT and CDR2 FYEKMQ (reference sequence). Trimming took 5 bases from V and 0 from J; bases not matched to a gene: 8. The CDR3: CASSQRTGAFSYEQYF. The DNA of the CDR3 is TGTGCCAGCAGCCAGAGGACAGGGGCCTTCTCCTACGAGCAGTACTTC.

The J gene is TRBJ2-3, the V gene TRBV9; possible D gene TRBD2, 6 bases. Germline lookup yields CDR1 SGDLS and CDR2 YYNGEE. This CDR3 has 16 residues. V lost 4 bases and J lost 5, with 20 bases in between. CDR3 protein: CASSTRVQGGEDTQYF. CDR3 bases: TGTGCCAGCAGCACCCGCGTGCAGGGAGGAGAAGATACGCAGTATTTT.

This clonotype occurred many times. CDR3 nucleotides: TGTGCCAGCAGCTCCTTAGCGGGAGGTTACGAGCAGTTCTTC. Encoded protein: CASSSLAGGYEQFF. This chain connects TRBV12-3 or TRBV12-4 to TRBJ2-1; TRBD2 aligns across 10 bases. The CDR3 is 14 amino acids. J gave up 10 bases and V 6 bases, and 9 bases lay outside the gene matches.

The CDR3 spells CASSPQGDGANVLTF. The CDR3 bases are TGTGCCAGCAGCCCTCAGGGGGATGGGGCCAACGTCCTGACTTTC. The chain couples TRBV6-2 or TRBV6-3 to TRBJ2-6; 7 bases are a match to TRBD1. The CDR3 loop spans 15 amino acids. Unmatched junction bases numbered 5, after V lost 6 bases and J lost 3 bases. Germline CDR1 MNHEY, CDR2 SVGEGT.

Only a few counts were recorded for this clonotype. This sequence joins TRBV12-3 or TRBV12-4 and TRBJ1-2, with D hard to call. V shed 1 base and J shed 7 bases, with 1 base lying between them. The CDR3 runs to 10 residues. The CDR3 coding sequence is TGTGCCAGCAGTTTAGGTGGCTACACCTTC. Translation: CASSLGGYTF.

V gene TRBV11-2 combines with J gene TRBJ1-4; D is unclear. Germline V gene sequence: CDR1 SGHAT, CDR2 FQNNGV. The CDR3 sequence is 13 residues long. V was clipped by 2 bases and J by 6 bases, with 7 bases between them. The CDR3 DNA reads TGTGCCAGCAGCTTACCCGGGGATGAAAAACTGTTTTTT. Translation: CASSLPGDEKLFF. The full variable domain, completed using reference TRBV11-2 and TRBJ1-4, is EAGVAQSPRYKIIEKRQSVAFWCNPISGHATLYWYQQILGQGPKLLIQFQNNGVVDDSQLPKDRFSAERLKGVDSTLKIQPAKLEDSAVYLCASSLPGDEKLFFGSGTQLSVL.

The chain uses TRBV20-1 and TRBJ2-2, with 7 bases aligning to TRBD2. Germline CDR1 reads DFQATT; CDR2 reads SNEGSKA (reference sequence). The V and J ends lost 3 bases and 3 bases, in that order; junction bases with no gene match: 1. The CDR3 sequence is 13 residues long. DNA of the CDR3: TGCAGTGCTAGTCTAGCGGACACCGGGGAGCTGTTTTTT. Encoded protein: CSASLADTGELFF.

The V call is TRBV5-6, the J call TRBJ2-1; D is unclear. V was shortened by 0 bases and J by 9 bases, with 10 bases between the two germline ends. Germline values: CDR1 SGHDT, CDR2 YYEEEE. This CDR3 contains 13 residues. CDR3 coding DNA: TGTGCCAGCAGCTTGGCGTGGGCCTCTGAGCAGTTCTTC. This gives the protein CASSLAWASEQFF.

This clonotype was detected ten times or more. The V and J genes are TRBV10-3 and TRBJ2-3; D may be TRBD2 (5 bases). Germline V gene data show CDR1 as ENHRY and CDR2 as SYGVKD. This CDR3 comprises 14 residues. V shed 8 bases and J shed 0 bases, with 12 bases lying between them. CDR3 residues: CAIQTEGSTDTQYF. The DNA for the CDR3 is TGTGCCATCCAAACAGAGGGTAGCACAGATACGCAGTATTTT.

This clonotype was seen more than once but under ten times. V and J are TRBV5-6 and TRBJ2-3; 12 bases are shared with TRBD1. CDR1 is SGHDT, CDR2 YYEEEE, per germline. This CDR3 is built from 17 residues. V lost 3 bases to trimming and J lost 6 bases; unmatched junction nucleotides: 11. CDR3 sequence (DNA): TGTGCCAGCAGCTCCGTTGGGGACAGGGGGCGGTGGGATACGCAGTATTTT. Protein product: CASSSVGDRGRWDTQYF.

Ten or more counts support this clonotype. The chain employs TRBV7-7 and TRBJ2-7; D is unclear. The V gene lost 1 base and the J gene lost 6 bases, with 10 bases spanning the gap. CDR3 length equals 13 residues. The germline V gene has CDR1 SSHAT and CDR2 FNYEAQ (reference sequence). The CDR3, as DNA: TGTGCCAGCAGCTTAGAGGGTTTCGGCGAGCAGTACTTC. Protein sequence: CASSLEGFGEQYF. Full variable domain (rest looked up from reference TRBV7-7 and TRBJ2-7): GAGVSQSPRYKVTKRGQDVTLRCDPISSHATLYWYQQALGQGPEFLTYFNYEAQPDKSGLPSDRFSAERPEGSISTLTIQRTEQRDSAMYRCASSLEGFGEQYFGPGTRLTVT.